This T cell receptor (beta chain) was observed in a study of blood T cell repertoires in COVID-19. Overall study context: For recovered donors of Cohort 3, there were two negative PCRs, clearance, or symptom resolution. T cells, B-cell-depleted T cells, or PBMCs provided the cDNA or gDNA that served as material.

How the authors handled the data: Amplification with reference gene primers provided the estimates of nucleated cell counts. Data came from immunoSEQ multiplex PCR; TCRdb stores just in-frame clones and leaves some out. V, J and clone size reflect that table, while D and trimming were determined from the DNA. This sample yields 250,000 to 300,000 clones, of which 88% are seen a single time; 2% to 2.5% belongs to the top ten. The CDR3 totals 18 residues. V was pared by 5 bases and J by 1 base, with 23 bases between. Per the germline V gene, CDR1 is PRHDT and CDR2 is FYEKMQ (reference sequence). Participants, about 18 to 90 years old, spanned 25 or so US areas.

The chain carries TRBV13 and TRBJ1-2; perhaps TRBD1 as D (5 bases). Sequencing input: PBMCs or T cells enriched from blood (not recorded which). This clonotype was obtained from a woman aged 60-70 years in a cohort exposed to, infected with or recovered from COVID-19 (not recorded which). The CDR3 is CASSPRRPLGGYNYGYTF. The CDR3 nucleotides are TGTGCCAGCAGCCCAAGACGACCACTCGGGGGGTATAACTATGGCTACACCTTC.